This T cell receptor beta chain was obtained from a study of cytomegalovirus exposure and HLA in healthy donors. As regards this clone: Its target is unknown.

Use of 60 Vbeta and 13 Jbeta primers characterized the PCR. The repertoire was sequenced with immunoSEQ multiplex PCR; TCRdb's copy has only in-frame clones and lacks some. The sample lists 150,000 to 200,000 clones, about four fifths seen once, with 1% in the top ten. Study-wide results and caveats: Reports credit the classifier with highly specific, highly sensitive diagnosis of cytomegalovirus status. Data from an earlier analysis indicated that most TCR beta V segments were productive either about 87% or about 30% of the time. Testing in vitro showed three CMV-associated chains specific for CMV antigens. A later analysis reported that several of the most significant clusters appeared to be linked to common viral pathogens, among them Epstein-Barr virus.

The source is a woman in her forties or fifties in good health and CMV-seropositive. Specimen: PBMCs.

The DNA for the CDR3 is TGTGCCAGTAGTATTGCGGACAGGGGGAACTGGGTATACAATGAGCAGTTCTTC. It yields the protein CASSIADRGNWVYNEQFF. The chain carries TRBV19 and TRBJ2-1, with 10 bases matching TRBD1. CDR1 is LNHDA and CDR2 is SQIVND in the germline V gene (reference sequence). V gave up 3 bases and J gave up 4 bases; unmatched junction bases: 12. The CDR3 length is 18 residues.